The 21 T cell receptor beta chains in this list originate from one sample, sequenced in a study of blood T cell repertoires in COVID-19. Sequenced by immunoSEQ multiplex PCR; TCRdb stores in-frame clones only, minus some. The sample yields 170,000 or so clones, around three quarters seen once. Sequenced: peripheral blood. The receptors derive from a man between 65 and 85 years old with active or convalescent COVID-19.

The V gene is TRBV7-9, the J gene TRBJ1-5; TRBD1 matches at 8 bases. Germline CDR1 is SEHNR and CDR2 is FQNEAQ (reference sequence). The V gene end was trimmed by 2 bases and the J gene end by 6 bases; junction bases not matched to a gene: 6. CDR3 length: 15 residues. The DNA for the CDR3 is TGTGCCAGCAGCTTACCAGGGGGCGCCTCTCAGCCCCAGCATTTT. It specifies CASSLPGGASQPQHF.

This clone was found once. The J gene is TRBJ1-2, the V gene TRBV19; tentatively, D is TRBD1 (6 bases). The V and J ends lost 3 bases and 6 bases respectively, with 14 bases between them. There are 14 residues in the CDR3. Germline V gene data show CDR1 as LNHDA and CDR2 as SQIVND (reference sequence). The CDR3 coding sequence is TGTGCCAGTAGTATCGGACAGTGGGGACATGGCTACACCTTC. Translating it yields CASSIGQWGHGYTF.

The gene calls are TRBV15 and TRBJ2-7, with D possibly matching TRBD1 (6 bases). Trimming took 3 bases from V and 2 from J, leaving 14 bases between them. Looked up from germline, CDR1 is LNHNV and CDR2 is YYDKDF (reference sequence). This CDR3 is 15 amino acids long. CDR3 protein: CATSRDPQGPYEQYF. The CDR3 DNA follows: TGTGCCACCAGCAGGGACCCACAGGGACCCTACGAGCAGTACTTC.

Written as DNA, the CDR3 is TGTGCCAGTAGAAAGCGGGGGGCAAACAATGAGCAGTTCTTC. Translated: CASRKRGANNEQFF. The chain carries TRBV19 and TRBJ2-1, with 9 bases aligning to TRBD2. CDR1 and CDR2 from the germline V gene are LNHDA and SQIVND (reference sequence). The CDR3 runs 14 residues. With V trimmed by 6 bases and J by 5 bases, 5 bases remained unmatched.

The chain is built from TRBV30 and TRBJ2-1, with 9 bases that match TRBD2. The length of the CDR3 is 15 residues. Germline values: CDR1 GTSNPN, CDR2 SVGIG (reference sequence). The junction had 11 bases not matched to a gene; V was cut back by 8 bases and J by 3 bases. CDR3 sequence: CAARPHSGGYNEQFF. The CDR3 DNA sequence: TGTGCCGCAAGGCCCCATAGCGGGGGCTACAATGAGCAGTTCTTC.

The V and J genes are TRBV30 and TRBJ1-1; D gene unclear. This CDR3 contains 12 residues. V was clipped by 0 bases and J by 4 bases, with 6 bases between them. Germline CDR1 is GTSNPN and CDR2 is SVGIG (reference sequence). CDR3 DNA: TGTGCCTGGAGTGTAGTCGGCACTGAAGCTTTCTTT. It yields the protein CAWSVVGTEAFF.

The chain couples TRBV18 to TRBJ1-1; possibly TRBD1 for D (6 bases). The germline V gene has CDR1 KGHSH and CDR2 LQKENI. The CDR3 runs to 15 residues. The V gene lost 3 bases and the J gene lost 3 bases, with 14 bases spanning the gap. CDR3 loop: CASSPSQGMDTEAFF. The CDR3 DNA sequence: TGTGCCAGCTCACCGTCACAGGGAATGGACACTGAAGCTTTCTTT. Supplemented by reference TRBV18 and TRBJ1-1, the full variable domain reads NAGVMQNPRHLVRRRGQEARLRCSPMKGHSHVYWYRQLPEEGLKFMVYLQKENIIDESGMPKERFSAEFPKEGPSILRIQQVVRGDSAAYFCASSPSQGMDTEAFFGQGTRLTVV.

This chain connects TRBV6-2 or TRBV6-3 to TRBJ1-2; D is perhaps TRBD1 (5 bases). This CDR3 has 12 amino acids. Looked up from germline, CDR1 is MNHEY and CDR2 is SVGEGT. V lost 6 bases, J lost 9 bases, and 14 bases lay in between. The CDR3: CASSLIRGSYTF. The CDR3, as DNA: TGTGCCAGCAGCTTAATAAGGGGAAGCTACACCTTC.

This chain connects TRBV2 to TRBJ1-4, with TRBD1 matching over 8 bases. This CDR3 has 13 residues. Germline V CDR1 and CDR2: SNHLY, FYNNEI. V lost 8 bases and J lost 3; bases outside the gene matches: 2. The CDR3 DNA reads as TGTGCCAGCGGGGACAGGTCTAATGAAAAACTGTTTTTT. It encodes CASGDRSNEKLFF.

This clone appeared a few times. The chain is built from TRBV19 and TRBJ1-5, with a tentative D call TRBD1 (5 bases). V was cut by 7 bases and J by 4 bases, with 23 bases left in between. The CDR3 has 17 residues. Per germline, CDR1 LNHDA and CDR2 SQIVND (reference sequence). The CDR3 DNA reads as TGTGCCAGTAATAACCAGGGCTACTTTTTTACGAATCAGCCCCAGCATTTT. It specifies CASNNQGYFFTNQPQHF. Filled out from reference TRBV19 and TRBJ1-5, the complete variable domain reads DGGITQSPKYLFRKEGQNVTLSCEQNLNHDAMYWYRQDPGQGLRLIYYSQIVNDFQKGDIAEGYSVSREKKESFPLTVTSAQKNPTAFYLCASNNQGYFFTNQPQHFGDGTRLSIL.

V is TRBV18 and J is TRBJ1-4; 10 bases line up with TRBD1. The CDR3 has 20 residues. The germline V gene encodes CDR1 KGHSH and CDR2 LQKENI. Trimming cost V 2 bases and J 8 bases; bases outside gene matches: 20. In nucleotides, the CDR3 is TGTGCCAGCTCACCAACTAAGTTTTCACGGACAGGGGGTCTGGGGGAAAAACTGTTTTTT. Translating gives CASSPTKFSRTGGLGEKLFF.

CDR3 sequence (DNA): TGTGCCGGACAGGGGGGAACTAATGAAAAACTGTTTTTT. This gives the protein CAGQGGTNEKLFF. The chain couples TRBV2 to TRBJ1-4; the match to TRBD1 covers 10 bases. Trimming removed 11 bases from V and 1 base from J; junction bases left unmatched: 1. Per germline, CDR1 SNHLY and CDR2 FYNNEI. The CDR3 is 13 amino acids.

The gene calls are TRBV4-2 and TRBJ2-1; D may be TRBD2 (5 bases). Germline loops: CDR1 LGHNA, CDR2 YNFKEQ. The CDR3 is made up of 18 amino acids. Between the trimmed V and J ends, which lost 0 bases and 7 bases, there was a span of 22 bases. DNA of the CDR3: TGTGCCAGCAGCCAAGATCTAGGACGGGGTGGGAGTAAAAATGAGCAGTTCTTC. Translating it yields CASSQDLGRGGSKNEQFF.

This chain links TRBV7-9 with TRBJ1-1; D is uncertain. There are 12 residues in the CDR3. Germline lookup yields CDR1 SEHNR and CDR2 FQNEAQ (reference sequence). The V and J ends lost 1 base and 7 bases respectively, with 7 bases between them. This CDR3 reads CASSLGESEAFF. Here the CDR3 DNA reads TGTGCCAGCAGCTTAGGCGAAAGTGAAGCTTTCTTT.

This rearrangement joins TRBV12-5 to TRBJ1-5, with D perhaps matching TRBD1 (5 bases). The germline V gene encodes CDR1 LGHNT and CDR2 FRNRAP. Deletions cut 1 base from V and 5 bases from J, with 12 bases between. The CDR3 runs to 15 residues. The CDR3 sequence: CASGLGQTQDQPQHF. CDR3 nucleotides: TGTGCTAGTGGTTTGGGACAGACTCAGGATCAGCCCCAGCATTTT.

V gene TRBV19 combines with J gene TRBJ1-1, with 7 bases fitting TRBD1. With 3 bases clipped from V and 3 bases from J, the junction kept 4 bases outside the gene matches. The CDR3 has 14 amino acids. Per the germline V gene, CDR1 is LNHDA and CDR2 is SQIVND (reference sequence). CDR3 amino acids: CASSMTGRDTEAFF. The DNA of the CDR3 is TGTGCCAGTAGTATGACAGGGCGGGACACTGAAGCTTTCTTT.

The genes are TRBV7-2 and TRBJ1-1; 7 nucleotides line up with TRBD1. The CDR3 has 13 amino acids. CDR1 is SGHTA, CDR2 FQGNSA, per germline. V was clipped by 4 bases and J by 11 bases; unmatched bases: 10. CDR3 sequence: CASSSGTAFWAFF. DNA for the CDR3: TGTGCCAGCAGCTCGGGGACAGCCTTCTGGGCTTTCTTT.

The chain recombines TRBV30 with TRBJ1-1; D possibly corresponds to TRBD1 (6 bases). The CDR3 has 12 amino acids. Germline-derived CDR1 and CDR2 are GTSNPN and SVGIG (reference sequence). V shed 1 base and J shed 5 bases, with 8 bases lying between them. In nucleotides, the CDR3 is TGTGCCTGGAGTGGAGGGACAACTGAAGCTTTCTTT. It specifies CAWSGGTTEAFF.

The CDR3 sequence is CASRGPRSWEGIHEQFF. The CDR3 DNA reads as TGTGCCAGCAGGGGCCCCAGGTCGTGGGAGGGCATCCATGAGCAGTTCTTC. The V call is TRBV2, the J call TRBJ2-1; 7 bases map to TRBD2. Germline loops: CDR1 SNHLY, CDR2 FYNNEI. Losses at the gene ends were 6 bases for V and 8 bases for J; bases not matched to a gene: 19. CDR3 size: 17 residues.

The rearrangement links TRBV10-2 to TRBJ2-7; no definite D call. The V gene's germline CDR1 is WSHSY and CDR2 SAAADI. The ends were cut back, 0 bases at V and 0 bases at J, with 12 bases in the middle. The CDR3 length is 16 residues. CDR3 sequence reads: CASSESAAATSYEQYF. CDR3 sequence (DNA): TGCGCCAGCAGTGAGTCGGCGGCGGCTACCTCCTACGAGCAGTACTTC.

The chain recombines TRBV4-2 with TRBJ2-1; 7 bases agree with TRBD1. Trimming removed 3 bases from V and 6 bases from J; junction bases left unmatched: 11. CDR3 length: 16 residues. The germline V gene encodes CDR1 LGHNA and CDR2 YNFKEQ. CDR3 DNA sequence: TGTGCCAGCAGCCATGGGGCTCGGGCAGGGGGCAATGAGCAGTTCTTC. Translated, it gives CASSHGARAGGNEQFF.